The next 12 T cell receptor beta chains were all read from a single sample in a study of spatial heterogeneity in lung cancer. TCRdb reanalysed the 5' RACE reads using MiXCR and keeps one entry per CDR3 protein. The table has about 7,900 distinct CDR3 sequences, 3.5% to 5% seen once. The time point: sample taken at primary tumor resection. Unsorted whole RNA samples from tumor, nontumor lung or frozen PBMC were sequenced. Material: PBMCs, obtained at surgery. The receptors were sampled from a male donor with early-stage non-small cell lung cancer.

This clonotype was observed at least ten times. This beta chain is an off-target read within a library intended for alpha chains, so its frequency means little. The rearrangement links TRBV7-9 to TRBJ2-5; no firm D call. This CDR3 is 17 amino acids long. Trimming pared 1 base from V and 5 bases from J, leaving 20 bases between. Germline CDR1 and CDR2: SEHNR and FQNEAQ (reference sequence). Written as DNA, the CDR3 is TGTGCCAGCAGCTTAGGGGTCGATAGTGCGCAAGGGGAGACCCAGTACTTC. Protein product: CASSLGVDSAQGETQYF.

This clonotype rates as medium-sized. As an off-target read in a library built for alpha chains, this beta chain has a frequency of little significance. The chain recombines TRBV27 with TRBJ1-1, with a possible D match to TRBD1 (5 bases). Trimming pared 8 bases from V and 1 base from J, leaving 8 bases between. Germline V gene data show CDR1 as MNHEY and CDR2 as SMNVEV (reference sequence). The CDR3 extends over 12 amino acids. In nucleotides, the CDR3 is TGTGCCAGCGGGACGGCGAACACTGAAGCTTTCTTT. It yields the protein CASGTANTEAFF.

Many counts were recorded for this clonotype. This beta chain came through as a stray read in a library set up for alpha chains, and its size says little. CDR3 bases: TGCAGTGGGATAGCGGGGAGATTCTCCTACAATGAGCAGTTCTTC. Its translation: CSGIAGRFSYNEQFF. This sequence joins TRBV20-1 and TRBJ2-1; TRBD2 aligns across 8 bases. The CDR3 is 15 amino acids. Germline CDR1 DFQATT, CDR2 SNEGSKA (reference sequence). The trim removed 7 bases at V and 0 bases at J, leaving 8 bases unmatched.

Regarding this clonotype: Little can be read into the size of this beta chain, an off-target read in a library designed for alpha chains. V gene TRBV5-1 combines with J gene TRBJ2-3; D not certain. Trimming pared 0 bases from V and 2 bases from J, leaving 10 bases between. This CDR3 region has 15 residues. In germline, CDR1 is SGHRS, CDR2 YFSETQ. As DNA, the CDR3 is TGCGCCAGCAGCTTGGAATGGGGTCCCACAGATACGCAGTATTTT. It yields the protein CASSLEWGPTDTQYF. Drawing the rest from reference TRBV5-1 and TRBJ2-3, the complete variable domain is KAGVTQTPRYLIKTRGQQVTLSCSPISGHRSVSWYQQTPGQGLQFLFEYFSETQRNKGNFPGRFSGRQFSNSRSEMNVSTLELGDSALYLCASSLEWGPTDTQYFGPGTRLTVL.

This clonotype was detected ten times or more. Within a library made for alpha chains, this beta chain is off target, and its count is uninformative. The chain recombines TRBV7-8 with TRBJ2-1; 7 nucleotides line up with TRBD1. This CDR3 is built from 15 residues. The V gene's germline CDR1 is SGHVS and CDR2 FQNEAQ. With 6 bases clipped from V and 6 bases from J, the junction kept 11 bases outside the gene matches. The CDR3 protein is CASSKNAQGVNEQFF. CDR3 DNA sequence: TGTGCCAGCAGTAAGAACGCCCAGGGGGTCAATGAGCAGTTCTTC.

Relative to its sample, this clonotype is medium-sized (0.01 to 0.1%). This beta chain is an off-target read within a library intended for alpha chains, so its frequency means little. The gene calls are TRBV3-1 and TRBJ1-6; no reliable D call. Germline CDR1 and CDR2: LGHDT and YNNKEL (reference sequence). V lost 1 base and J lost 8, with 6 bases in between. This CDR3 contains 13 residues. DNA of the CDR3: TGTGCCAGCAGCCAAGTCACCGATTCACCCCTCCACTTT. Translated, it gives CASSQVTDSPLHF.

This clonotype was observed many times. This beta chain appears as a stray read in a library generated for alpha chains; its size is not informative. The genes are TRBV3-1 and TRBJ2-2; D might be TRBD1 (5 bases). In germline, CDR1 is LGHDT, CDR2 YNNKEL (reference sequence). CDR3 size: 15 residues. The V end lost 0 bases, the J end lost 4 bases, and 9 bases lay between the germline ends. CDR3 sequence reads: CASSQDYRGTGELFF. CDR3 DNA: TGTGCCAGCAGCCAAGACTATAGGGGCACCGGGGAGCTGTTTTTT.

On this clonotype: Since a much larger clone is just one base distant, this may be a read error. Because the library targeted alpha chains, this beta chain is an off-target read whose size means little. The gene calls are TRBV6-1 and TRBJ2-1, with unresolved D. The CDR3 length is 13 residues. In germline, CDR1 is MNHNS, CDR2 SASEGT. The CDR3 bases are TGTGTCAGCAGTCCCGAGATTGACAATGAGCAGTTCTTC. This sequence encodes CVSSPEIDNEQFF.

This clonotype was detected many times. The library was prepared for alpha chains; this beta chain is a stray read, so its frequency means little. CDR3 DNA sequence: TGTGCCAGCAGCTTACCCTCACGGTCGAACACCGGGGAGCTGTTTTTT. It translates to CASSLPSRSNTGELFF. The V and J genes are TRBV13 and TRBJ2-2; D not resolved. Trimming took off 2 bases at V and 0 bases at J, with 10 bases between the two ends. Germline loops: CDR1 PRHDT, CDR2 FYEKMQ (reference sequence). The CDR3 runs 16 residues.

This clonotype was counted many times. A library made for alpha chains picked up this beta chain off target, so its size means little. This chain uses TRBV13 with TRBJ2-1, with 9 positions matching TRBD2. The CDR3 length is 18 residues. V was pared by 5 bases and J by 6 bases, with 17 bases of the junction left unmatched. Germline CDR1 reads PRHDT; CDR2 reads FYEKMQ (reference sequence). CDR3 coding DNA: TGTGCCAGCAGCCCCCTGGGGCAAGCGGGGGGAATGAGCAATGAGCAGTTCTTC. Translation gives CASSPLGQAGGMSNEQFF.

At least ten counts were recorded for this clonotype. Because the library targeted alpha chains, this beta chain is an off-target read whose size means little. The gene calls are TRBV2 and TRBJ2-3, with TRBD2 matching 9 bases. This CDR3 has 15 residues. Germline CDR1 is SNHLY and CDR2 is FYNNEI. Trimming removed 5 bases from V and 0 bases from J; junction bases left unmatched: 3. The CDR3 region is CASSTSGPSTDTQYF. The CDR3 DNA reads TGTGCCAGCAGTACTAGCGGGCCTAGCACAGATACGCAGTATTTT.

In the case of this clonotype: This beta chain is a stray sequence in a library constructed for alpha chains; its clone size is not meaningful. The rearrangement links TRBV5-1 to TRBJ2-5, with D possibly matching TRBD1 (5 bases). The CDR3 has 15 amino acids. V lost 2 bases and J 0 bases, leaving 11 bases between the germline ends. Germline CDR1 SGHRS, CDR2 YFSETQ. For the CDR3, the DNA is TGCGCCAGCAGCTTTGACGGACAAGACCAAGAGACCCAGTACTTC. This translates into CASSFDGQDQETQYF.